These 21 T cell receptor beta chains came from one sample sequenced in a study of blood T cell repertoires in COVID-19 (dated by TCRdb to about 2020). Library creation used the immunoSEQ multiplex PCR assay. TCRdb re-hosts the immuneACCESS table, in-frame sequences only. Its copies lack some clones; in the studies checked, an unresolved V gene accounts for under half of them, and the cause for the rest is not known. The sample includes about 260,000 clones, with around 80% observed a single time. Of the sample, under 2% falls within the top ten clones. Sequencing was done on a sample of peripheral blood. The receptors were sampled from a woman over 75 with acute or convalescent COVID-19.

The gene calls are TRBV19 and TRBJ2-1; D not resolved. The CDR3 has 14 amino acids. Between the trimmed V and J ends, which lost 1 base and 7 bases, there was a span of 11 bases. Germline V gives CDR1 LNHDA, CDR2 SQIVND (reference sequence). This CDR3 reads CASSIASRRNEQFF. Here the CDR3 DNA reads TGTGCCAGTAGTATAGCCTCCCGTCGGAATGAGCAGTTCTTC.

Worth noting for this clone: Other DNA sequences of this sample code for an identical CDR3. The chain links TRBV5-4 to TRBJ2-7; 8 nucleotides agree with TRBD1. V was clipped by 1 base and J by 0 bases; unmatched bases: 3. From germline, CDR1 is SGHNT and CDR2 YYREEE (reference sequence). The CDR3 consists of 15 residues. Written as DNA, the CDR3 is TGTGCCAGCAGCTTGTCAGGGACAGGCTCCTACGAGCAGTACTTC. This gives the protein CASSLSGTGSYEQYF.

This clone was seen a single time. The chain couples TRBV4-2 to TRBJ2-7; 11 bases fit TRBD1. V shed 6 bases and J 4 bases; nucleotides not matched to a gene: 5. Germline V gene data show CDR1 as LGHNA and CDR2 as YNFKEQ. The CDR3 contains 14 residues. The chain's CDR3 is CASRTGQGVYEQYF. CDR3 DNA: TGTGCCAGCAGGACGGGACAGGGGGTTTACGAGCAGTACTTC.

The chain couples TRBV6-5 to TRBJ1-2; 9 bases fit TRBD1. Losses at the gene ends were 7 bases for V and 5 bases for J; bases not matched to a gene: 5. The V gene's germline CDR1 is MNHEY and CDR2 SVGAGI. The CDR3 spans 13 residues. CDR3 DNA: TGTGCCAGCAAAGGGACAGGGCGGTATGGCTACACCTTC. Protein product: CASKGTGRYGYTF.

This chain links TRBV20-1 with TRBJ2-7; a possible D gene is TRBD1 (6 bases). The germline V gene encodes CDR1 DFQATT and CDR2 SNEGSKA (reference sequence). This CDR3 is 12 amino acids long. Between the trimmed V and J ends, which lost 3 bases and 5 bases, there was a span of 11 bases. CDR3 sequence: CSASKTGNEQYF. The CDR3 DNA reads as TGCAGTGCTAGTAAAACAGGGAACGAGCAGTACTTC.

This clone was seen only a few times. The rearrangement joins TRBV27 to TRBJ1-4; no definite D call. Trimming pared 6 bases from V and 8 bases from J, leaving 16 bases between. Germline V gives CDR1 MNHEY, CDR2 SMNVEV (reference sequence). CDR3 length: 14 residues. The CDR3 loop is CASRDGINGEKLFF. CDR3 nucleotide sequence: TGTGCCAGCAGGGACGGGATTAACGGGGAAAAACTGTTTTTT.

The rearrangement joins TRBV6-1 to TRBJ2-1, with 9 nucleotides matching TRBD2. Germline V gene sequence: CDR1 MNHNS, CDR2 SASEGT. CDR3 length: 20 residues. V gave up 2 bases and J gave up 1 base; unmatched junction bases: 15. The CDR3 sequence: CASSERIGFRAGGSYNEQFF. The CDR3 nucleotides are TGTGCCAGCAGTGAAAGGATCGGGTTCCGAGCGGGAGGATCCTACAATGAGCAGTTCTTC.

The chain employs TRBV15 and TRBJ2-1, with 9 positions matching TRBD2. V shed 5 bases and J 2 bases; nucleotides not matched to a gene: 1. The CDR3 covers 14 residues. CDR1 is LNHNV and CDR2 is YYDKDF in the germline V gene (reference sequence). CDR3 protein: CATSRGRAYNEQFF. The CDR3 coding sequence is TGTGCCACCAGCCGCGGGAGGGCCTACAATGAGCAGTTCTTC.

V and J are TRBV7-9 and TRBJ2-3; 9 positions agree with TRBD1. The J segment lost 0 bases and the V segment lost 4 bases, leaving 8 bases of the junction unmatched. The length of the CDR3 is 17 residues. Germline V gene sequence: CDR1 SEHNR, CDR2 FQNEAQ (reference sequence). The CDR3: CASSSKGTGTSTDTQYF. The DNA for the CDR3 is TGTGCCAGCAGCTCCAAGGGGACAGGGACTAGCACAGATACGCAGTATTTT.

This chain joins TRBV28 and TRBJ2-7; tentative D call: TRBD2 (6 bases). The CDR3 consists of 12 residues. The germline gives CDR1 MDHEN, CDR2 SYDVKM. The V end lost 10 bases, the J end lost 2 bases, and 12 bases lay between the germline ends. The CDR3 loop is CATRGGPYEQYF. DNA of the CDR3: TGTGCCACCCGAGGAGGGCCCTACGAGCAGTACTTC. The entire variable domain, with the rest obtained from reference TRBV28 and TRBJ2-7, is as follows: DVKVTQSSRYLVKRTGEKVFLECVQDMDHENMFWYRQDPGLGLRLIYFSYDVKMKEKGDIPEGYSVSREKKERFSLILESASTNQTSMYLCATRGGPYEQYFGPGTRLTVT.

This clone was detected only a few times. The same CDR3 can be traced to other DNA sequences in this sample. The genes are TRBV7-9 and TRBJ1-1, with unresolved D. The CDR3 extends over 14 amino acids. Germline V gene lookup returns CDR1 SEHNR and CDR2 FQNEAQ (reference sequence). V dropped 3 bases and J dropped 1 base, with 9 bases sitting between them. CDR3 in DNA: TGTGCCAGCAGCTTGGGAGGGTCGAACACTGAAGCTTTCTTT. Residues: CASSLGGSNTEAFF.

V is TRBV4-3 and J is TRBJ2-1, with TRBD2 identical over 10 bases. The V segment lost 3 bases and the J segment 6 bases; nucleotides outside the gene matches: 8. Per the germline V gene, CDR1 is LGHNA and CDR2 is YSLEER. The CDR3 has 16 amino acids. In DNA form, the CDR3 reads TGCGCCAGCAGCCACCACTCTAGCGGGAGAGGCAATGAGCAGTTCTTC. As protein: CASSHHSSGRGNEQFF.

This chain joins TRBV19 and TRBJ2-2; 10 bases agree with TRBD1. CDR1 is LNHDA and CDR2 is SQIVND in the germline V gene (reference sequence). This CDR3 spans 15 amino acids. V shed 7 bases and J 8 bases; nucleotides not matched to a gene: 10. The CDR3 nucleotides are TGTGCCAGTACTTCTGGGGGGACAGGGGAAGGGGAGCTGTTTTTT. It encodes CASTSGGTGEGELFF.

V is TRBV10-3 and J is TRBJ1-4; D uncertain. The CDR3 covers 13 residues. Germline V gives CDR1 ENHRY, CDR2 SYGVKD. V lost 6 bases, J lost 1 base, and 6 bases lay in between. The CDR3 region is CAIRSVTNEKLFF. CDR3 coding DNA: TGTGCCATCAGGTCCGTAACTAATGAAAAACTGTTTTTT.

The rearrangement joins TRBV28 to TRBJ1-1; D remains unclear. The V end lost 8 bases, the J end lost 6 bases, and 22 bases lay between the germline ends. Germline lookup yields CDR1 MDHEN and CDR2 SYDVKM. This CDR3 contains 15 residues. CDR3 protein: CASGDTSVDAPEAFF. CDR3 bases: TGTGCCAGCGGTGACACCTCCGTGGATGCCCCTGAAGCTTTCTTT.

The J gene is TRBJ2-7, the V gene TRBV19; no clear D gene. Germline V gene data show CDR1 as LNHDA and CDR2 as SQIVND (reference sequence). This CDR3 contains 13 residues. V lost 6 bases to trimming and J lost 3 bases, with 12 bases between them. The DNA of the CDR3 is TGTGCCAGTAGGAGGTCCGGAGTCTACGAGCAGTACTTC. Encoded protein: CASRRSGVYEQYF.

This chain uses TRBV18 with TRBJ1-5, with D possibly being TRBD1 (5 bases). V dropped 3 bases and J dropped 2 bases, with 11 bases sitting between them. The CDR3 loop spans 15 amino acids. The germline gives CDR1 KGHSH, CDR2 LQKENI. CDR3 residues: CASSPDSFRNQPQHF. The CDR3 region has the DNA TGTGCCAGCTCACCTGACAGCTTCCGCAATCAGCCCCAGCATTTT.

The rearrangement links TRBV7-2 to TRBJ1-5; D might be TRBD1 (5 bases). Germline-derived CDR1 and CDR2 are SGHTA and FQGNSA. The V gene lost 3 bases and the J gene lost 9 bases, with 18 bases spanning the gap. The CDR3 has 15 amino acids. DNA for the CDR3: TGTGCCAGCAGCTTGGGTTCAGGGACTGGAGGGCCCCAGCATTTT. Amino acid sequence: CASSLGSGTGGPQHF.

A note on this clone: A read error may be the cause here, since a much bigger clone is one base away. This chain uses TRBV20-1 with TRBJ2-7; D remains ambiguous. This CDR3 is built from 12 residues. V was shortened by 3 bases and J by 0 bases, with 6 bases between the two germline ends. CDR1 DFQATT and CDR2 SNEGSKA come from the germline V gene (reference sequence). In DNA form, the CDR3 reads TGCAGTGCTAGTAGCAACTCCTACGAGCAGTACTTC. Translation gives CSASSNSYEQYF.

This clone was found once. The rearrangement uses TRBV18 and TRBJ1-4; TRBD1 matches 8 bases. The CDR3 covers 14 residues. Germline lookup yields CDR1 KGHSH and CDR2 LQKENI. Germline trimming cut 5 bases from V and 5 bases from J; bases unmatched to any gene: 4. In DNA form, the CDR3 reads TGTGCCAGCTCAACAAGGACAGGGAATGAAAAACTGTTTTTT. This translates into CASSTRTGNEKLFF.

V gene TRBV2 combines with J gene TRBJ2-1; 9 bases line up with TRBD2. The length of the CDR3 is 17 residues. J lost 7 bases, V lost 0 bases, and 10 bases had no gene match. The germline gives CDR1 SNHLY, CDR2 FYNNEI. CDR3 nucleotides: TGTGCCAGCAGTGAAGCGCTGAGGCGGGAGGGGAGAAATGAGCAGTTCTTC. Protein sequence: CASSEALRREGRNEQFF. Full variable domain (rest looked up from reference TRBV2 and TRBJ2-1): EPEVTQTPSHQVTQMGQEVILRCVPISNHLYFYWYRQILGQKVEFLVSFYNNEISEKSEIFDDQFSVERPDGSNFTLKIRSTKLEDSAMYFCASSEALRREGRNEQFFGPGTRLTVL.